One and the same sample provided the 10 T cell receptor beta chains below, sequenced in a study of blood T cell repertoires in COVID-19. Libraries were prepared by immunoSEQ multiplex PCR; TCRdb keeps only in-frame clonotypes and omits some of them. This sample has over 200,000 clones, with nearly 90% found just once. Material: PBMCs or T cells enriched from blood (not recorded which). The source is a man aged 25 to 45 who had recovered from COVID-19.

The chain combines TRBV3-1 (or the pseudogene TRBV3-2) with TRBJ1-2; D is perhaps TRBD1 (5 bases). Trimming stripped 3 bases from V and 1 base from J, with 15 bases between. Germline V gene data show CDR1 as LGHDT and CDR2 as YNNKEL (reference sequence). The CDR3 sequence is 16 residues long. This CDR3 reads CASSHDSDPYNYGYTF. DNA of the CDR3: TGTGCCAGCAGCCACGACAGCGACCCTTATAACTATGGCTACACCTTC.

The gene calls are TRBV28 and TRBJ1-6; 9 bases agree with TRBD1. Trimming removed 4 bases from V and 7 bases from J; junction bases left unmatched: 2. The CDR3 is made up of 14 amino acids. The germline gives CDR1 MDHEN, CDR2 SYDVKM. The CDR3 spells CASSWDRENSPLHF. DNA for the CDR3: TGTGCCAGCAGTTGGGACAGGGAAAATTCACCCCTCCACTTT.

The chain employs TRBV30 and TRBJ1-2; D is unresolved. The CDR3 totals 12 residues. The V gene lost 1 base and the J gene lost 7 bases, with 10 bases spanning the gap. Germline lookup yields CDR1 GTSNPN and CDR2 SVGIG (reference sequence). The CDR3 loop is CAWSAHIRGYTF. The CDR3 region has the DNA TGTGCCTGGAGTGCCCACATTCGTGGCTACACCTTC.

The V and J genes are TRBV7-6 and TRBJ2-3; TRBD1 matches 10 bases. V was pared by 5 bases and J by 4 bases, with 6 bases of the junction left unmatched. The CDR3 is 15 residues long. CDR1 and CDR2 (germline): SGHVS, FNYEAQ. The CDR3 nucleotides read TGTGCCAGCAGCCCAGGACAGGGGGTGGCAGATACGCAGTATTTT. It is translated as CASSPGQGVADTQYF.

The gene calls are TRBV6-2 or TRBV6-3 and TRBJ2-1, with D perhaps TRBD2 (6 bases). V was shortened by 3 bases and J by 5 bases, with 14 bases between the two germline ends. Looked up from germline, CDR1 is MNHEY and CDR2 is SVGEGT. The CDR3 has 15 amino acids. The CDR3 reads CASSYGGSGHNEQFF. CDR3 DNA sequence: TGTGCCAGCAGTTATGGGGGGTCCGGCCACAATGAGCAGTTCTTC.

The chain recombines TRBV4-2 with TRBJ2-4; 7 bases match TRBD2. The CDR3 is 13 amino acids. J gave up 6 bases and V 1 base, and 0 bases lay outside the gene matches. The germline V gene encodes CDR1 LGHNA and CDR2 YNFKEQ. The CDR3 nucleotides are TGTGCCAGCAGCCAAGCGGGGGGAAACATTCAGTACTTC. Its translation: CASSQAGGNIQYF.

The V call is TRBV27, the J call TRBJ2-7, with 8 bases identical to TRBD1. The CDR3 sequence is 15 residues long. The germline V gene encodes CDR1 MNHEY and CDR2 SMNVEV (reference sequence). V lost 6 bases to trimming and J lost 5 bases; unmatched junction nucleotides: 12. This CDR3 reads CASSDDRGGFNEQYF. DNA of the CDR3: TGTGCCAGCAGCGATGACAGGGGAGGTTTTAACGAGCAGTACTTC.

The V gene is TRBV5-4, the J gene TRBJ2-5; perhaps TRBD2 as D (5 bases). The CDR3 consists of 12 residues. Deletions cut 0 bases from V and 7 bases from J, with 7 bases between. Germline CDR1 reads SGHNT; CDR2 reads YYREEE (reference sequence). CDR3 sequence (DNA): TGTGCCAGCAGCTTGGCCGAGGGGACCCAGTACTTC. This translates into CASSLAEGTQYF.

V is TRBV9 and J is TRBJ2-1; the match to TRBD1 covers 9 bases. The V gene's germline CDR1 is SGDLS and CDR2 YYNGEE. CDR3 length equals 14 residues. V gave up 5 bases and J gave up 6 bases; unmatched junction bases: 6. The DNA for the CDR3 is TGTGCCAGCAGTGTTGGGACAGGGAGCAATGAGCAGTTCTTC. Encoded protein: CASSVGTGSNEQFF.

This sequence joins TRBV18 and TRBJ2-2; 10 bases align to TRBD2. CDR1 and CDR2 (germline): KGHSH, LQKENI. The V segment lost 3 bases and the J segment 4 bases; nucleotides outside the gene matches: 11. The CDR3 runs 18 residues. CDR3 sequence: CASSPFELAGSGTGELFF. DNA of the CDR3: TGTGCCAGCTCACCCTTTGAACTAGCGGGAAGTGGCACCGGGGAGCTGTTTTTT.